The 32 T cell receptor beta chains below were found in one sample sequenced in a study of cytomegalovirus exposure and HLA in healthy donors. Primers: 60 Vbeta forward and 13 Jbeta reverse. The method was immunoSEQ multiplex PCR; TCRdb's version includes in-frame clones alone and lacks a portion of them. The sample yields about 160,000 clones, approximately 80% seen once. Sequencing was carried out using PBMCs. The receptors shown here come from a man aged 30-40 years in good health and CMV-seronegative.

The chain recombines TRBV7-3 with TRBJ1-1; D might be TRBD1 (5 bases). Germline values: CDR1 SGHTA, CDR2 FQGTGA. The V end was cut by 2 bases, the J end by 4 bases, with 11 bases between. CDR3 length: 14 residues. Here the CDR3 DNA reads TGTGCCAGCAGCTTAGAGGGAGGGACCACTGAAGCTTTCTTT. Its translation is CASSLEGGTTEAFF.

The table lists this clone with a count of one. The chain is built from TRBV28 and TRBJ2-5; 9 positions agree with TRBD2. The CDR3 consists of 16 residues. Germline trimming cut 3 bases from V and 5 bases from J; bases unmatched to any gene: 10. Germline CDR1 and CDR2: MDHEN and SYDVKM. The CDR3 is CASSLGAGGHRETQYF. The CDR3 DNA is TGTGCCAGCAGTTTGGGGGCGGGAGGGCATCGGGAGACCCAGTACTTC.

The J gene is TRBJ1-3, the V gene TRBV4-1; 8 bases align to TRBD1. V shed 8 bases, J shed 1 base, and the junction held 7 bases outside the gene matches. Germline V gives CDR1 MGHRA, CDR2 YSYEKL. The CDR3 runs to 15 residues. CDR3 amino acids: CASRSTGASGNTIYF. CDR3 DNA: TGCGCCAGCCGCTCGACAGGGGCTTCTGGAAACACCATATATTTT.

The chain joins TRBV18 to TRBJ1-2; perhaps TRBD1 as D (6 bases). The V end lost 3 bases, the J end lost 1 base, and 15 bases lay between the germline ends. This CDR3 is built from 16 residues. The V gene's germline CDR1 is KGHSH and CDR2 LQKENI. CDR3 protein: CASSPIRDMNNYGYTF. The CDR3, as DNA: TGTGCCAGCTCACCTATTAGGGACATGAATAACTATGGCTACACCTTC.

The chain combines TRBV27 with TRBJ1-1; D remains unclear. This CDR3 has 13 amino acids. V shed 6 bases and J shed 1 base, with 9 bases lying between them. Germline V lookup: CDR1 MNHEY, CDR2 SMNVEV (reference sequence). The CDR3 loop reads CASSYLENTEAFF. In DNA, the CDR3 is TGTGCCAGCAGCTACCTAGAGAACACTGAAGCTTTCTTT.

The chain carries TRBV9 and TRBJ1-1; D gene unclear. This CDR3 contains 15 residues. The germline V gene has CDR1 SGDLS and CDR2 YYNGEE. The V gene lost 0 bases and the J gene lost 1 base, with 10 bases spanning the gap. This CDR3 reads CASSVVTGKNTEAFF. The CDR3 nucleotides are TGTGCCAGCAGCGTAGTAACGGGTAAGAACACTGAAGCTTTCTTT.

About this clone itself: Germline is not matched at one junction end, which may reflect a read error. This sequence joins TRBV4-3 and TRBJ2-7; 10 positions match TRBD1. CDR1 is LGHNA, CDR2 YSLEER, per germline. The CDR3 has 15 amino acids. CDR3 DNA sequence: TGCGCCGGCAGCCAAGTACCCGGGACAGGGGCCGAGCAGTACTTC. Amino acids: CAGSQVPGTGAEQYF.

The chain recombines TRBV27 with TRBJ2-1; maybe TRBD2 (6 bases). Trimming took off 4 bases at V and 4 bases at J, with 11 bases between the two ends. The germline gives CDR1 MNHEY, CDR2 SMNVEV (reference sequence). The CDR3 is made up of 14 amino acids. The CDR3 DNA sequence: TGTGCCAGCAGTTCCCGGGACTTTTACAATGAGCAGTTCTTC. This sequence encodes CASSSRDFYNEQFF.

The CDR3 DNA reads TGTGCCAGCAGCTCCTACTACGAGCAGTACTTC. Translation: CASSSYYEQYF. V usage is TRBV11-2 and J usage is TRBJ2-7, with D hard to call. The V and J ends lost 4 bases and 3 bases respectively, with 4 bases between them. Per the germline V gene, CDR1 is SGHAT and CDR2 is FQNNGV. The CDR3 runs 11 residues.

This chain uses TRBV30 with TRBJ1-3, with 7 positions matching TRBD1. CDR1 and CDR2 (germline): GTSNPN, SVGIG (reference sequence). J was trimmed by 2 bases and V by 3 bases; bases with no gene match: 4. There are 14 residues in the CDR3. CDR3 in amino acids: CAWSDDRAGNTIYF. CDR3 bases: TGTGCCTGGAGCGATGACAGGGCTGGAAACACCATATATTTT.

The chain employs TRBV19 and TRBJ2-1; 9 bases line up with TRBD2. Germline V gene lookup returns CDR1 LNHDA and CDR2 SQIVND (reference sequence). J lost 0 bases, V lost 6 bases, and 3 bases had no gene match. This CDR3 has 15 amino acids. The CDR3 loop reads CASSKRGDSYNEQFF. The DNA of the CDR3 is TGTGCCAGTAGCAAGCGGGGGGACTCCTACAATGAGCAGTTCTTC.

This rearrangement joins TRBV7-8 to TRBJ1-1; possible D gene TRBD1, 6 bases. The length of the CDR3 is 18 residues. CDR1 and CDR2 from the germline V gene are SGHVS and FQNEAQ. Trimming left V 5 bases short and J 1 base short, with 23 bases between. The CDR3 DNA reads TGTGCCAGCAGCCAACCCCCCATCAGGGGCCCAAAGAACACTGAAGCTTTCTTT. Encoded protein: CASSQPPIRGPKNTEAFF.

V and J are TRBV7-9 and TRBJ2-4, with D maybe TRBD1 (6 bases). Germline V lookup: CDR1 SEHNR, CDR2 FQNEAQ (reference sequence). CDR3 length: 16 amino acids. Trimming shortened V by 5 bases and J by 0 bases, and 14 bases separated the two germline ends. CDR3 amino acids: CASSGETGLAKNIQYF. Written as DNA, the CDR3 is TGTGCCAGCAGCGGAGAGACAGGACTAGCCAAAAACATTCAGTACTTC.

CDR3 amino acids: CASSLDARGDTQYF. The CDR3 DNA is TGCGCCAGCAGCTTGGACGCCCGGGGAGATACGCAGTATTTT. The rearrangement uses TRBV5-1 and TRBJ2-3, with a tentative D call TRBD2 (5 bases). CDR1 is SGHRS and CDR2 is YFSETQ in the germline V gene. V lost 0 bases and J 5 bases, leaving 10 bases between the germline ends. This CDR3 contains 14 residues.

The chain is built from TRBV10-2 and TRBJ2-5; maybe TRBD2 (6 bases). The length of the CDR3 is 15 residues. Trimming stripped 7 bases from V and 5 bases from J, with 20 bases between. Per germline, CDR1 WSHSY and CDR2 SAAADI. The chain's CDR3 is CASTSVGQGGETQYF. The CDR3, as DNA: TGCGCCAGCACCTCCGTCGGGCAGGGAGGTGAGACCCAGTACTTC.

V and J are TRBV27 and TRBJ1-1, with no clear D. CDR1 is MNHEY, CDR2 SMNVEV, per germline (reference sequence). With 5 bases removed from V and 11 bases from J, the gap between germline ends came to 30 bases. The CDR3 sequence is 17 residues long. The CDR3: CASSPGRGTEIPRRAFF. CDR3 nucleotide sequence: TGTGCCAGCAGTCCCGGGAGAGGTACGGAGATACCTCGTCGGGCTTTCTTT.

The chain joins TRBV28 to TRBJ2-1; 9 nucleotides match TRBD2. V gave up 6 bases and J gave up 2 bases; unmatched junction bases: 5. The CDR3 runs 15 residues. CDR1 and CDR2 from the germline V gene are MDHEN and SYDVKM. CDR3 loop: CASRPSSGAYNEQFF. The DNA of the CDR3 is TGTGCCAGCAGACCATCTAGCGGGGCCTACAATGAGCAGTTCTTC.

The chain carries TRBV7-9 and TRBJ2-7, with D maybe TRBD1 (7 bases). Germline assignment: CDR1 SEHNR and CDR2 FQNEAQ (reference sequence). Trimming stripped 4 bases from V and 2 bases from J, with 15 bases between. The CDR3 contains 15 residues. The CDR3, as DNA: TGTGCCAGCAGCTCTATCAGGGGGGTACCCTACGAGCAGTACTTC. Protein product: CASSSIRGVPYEQYF.

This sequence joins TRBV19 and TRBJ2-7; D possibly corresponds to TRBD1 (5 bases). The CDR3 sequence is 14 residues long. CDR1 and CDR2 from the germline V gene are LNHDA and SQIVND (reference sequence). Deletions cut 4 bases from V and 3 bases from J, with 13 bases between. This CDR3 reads CASSNRNAIYEQYF. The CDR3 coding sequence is TGTGCCAGTAGTAACAGGAATGCTATCTACGAGCAGTACTTC.

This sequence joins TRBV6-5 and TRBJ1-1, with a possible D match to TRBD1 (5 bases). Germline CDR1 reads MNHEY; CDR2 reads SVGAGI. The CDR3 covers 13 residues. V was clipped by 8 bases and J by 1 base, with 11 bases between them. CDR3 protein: CASAAGWNTEAFF. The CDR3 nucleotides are TGTGCCAGCGCCGCAGGGTGGAACACTGAAGCTTTCTTT.

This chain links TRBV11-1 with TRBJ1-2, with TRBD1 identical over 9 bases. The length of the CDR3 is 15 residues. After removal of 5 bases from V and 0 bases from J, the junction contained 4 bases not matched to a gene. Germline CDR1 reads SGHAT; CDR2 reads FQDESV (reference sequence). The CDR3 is CASSPDRGANYGYTF. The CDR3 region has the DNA TGTGCCAGCAGCCCTGACAGGGGGGCTAACTATGGCTACACCTTC.

DNA of the CDR3: TGTGCCAGCAGCTGGTGGGACAGCTCCTCCTATGGCTACACCTTC. This translates into CASSWWDSSSYGYTF. This chain joins TRBV5-5 and TRBJ1-2; TRBD1 matches 7 bases. Looked up from germline, CDR1 is SGHKS and CDR2 is YYEKEE (reference sequence). V was pared by 3 bases and J by 4 bases, with 9 bases of the junction left unmatched. This CDR3 is 15 amino acids long.

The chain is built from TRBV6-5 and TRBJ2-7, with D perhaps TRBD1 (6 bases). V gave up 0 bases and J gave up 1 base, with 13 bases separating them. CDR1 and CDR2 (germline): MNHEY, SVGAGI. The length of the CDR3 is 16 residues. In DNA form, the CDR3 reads TGTGCCAGCAGTTACTCGAACAGGGAAGGATCCTACGAGCAGTACTTC. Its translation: CASSYSNREGSYEQYF.

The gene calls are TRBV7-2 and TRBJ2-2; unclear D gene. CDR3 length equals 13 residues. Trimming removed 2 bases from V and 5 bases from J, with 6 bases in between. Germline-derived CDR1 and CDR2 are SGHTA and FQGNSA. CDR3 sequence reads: CASSLWQTGELFF. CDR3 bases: TGTGCCAGCAGCTTATGGCAGACCGGGGAGCTGTTTTTT.

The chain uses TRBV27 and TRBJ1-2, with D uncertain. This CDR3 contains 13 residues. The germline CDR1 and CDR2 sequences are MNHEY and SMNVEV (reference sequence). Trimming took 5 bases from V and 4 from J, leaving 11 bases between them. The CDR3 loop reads CASSPGSPYGYTF. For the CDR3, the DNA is TGTGCCAGCAGTCCGGGGAGTCCCTATGGCTACACCTTC.

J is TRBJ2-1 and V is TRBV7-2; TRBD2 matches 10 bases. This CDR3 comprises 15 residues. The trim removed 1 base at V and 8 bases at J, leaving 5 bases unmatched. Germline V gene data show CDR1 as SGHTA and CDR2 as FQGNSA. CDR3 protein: CASSLGLAGDHEQFF. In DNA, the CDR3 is TGTGCCAGCAGCTTAGGGCTAGCGGGAGACCATGAGCAGTTCTTC.

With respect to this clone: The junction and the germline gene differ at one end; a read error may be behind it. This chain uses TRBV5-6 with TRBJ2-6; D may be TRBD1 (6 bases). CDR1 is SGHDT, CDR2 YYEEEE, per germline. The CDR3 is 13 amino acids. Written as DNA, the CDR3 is TGTGCCAGCAGCTTGCCAGGGGACAACGTCCTGACTTTC. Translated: CASSLPGDNVLTF.

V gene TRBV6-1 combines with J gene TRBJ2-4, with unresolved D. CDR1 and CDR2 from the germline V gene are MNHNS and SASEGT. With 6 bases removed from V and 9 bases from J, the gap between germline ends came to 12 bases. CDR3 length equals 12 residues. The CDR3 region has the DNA TGTGCCAGCAGCCTACGGGTGAGCATTCAGTACTTC. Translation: CASSLRVSIQYF.

The CDR3 sequence is CASSPGFYYLGEAFF. CDR3 nucleotides: TGTGCCAGCAGCCCCGGCTTCTACTACCTTGGGGAAGCTTTCTTT. The chain combines TRBV7-2 with TRBJ1-1; D is undetermined. The CDR3 contains 15 residues. Between the trimmed V and J ends, which lost 5 bases and 8 bases, there was a span of 21 bases. The germline CDR1 and CDR2 sequences are SGHTA and FQGNSA.

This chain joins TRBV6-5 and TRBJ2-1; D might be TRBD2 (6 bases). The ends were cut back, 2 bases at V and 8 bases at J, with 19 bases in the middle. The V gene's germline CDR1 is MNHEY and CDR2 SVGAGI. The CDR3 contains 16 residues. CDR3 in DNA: TGTGCCAGCAGTTACAAGGAGGGAGGAGGGATGGATGAGCAGTTCTTC. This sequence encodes CASSYKEGGGMDEQFF.

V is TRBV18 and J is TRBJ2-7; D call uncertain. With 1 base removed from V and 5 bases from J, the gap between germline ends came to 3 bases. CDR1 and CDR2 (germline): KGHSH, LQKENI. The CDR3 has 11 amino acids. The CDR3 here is CASSPLNEQYF. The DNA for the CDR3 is TGTGCCAGCTCACCACTCAACGAGCAGTACTTC.

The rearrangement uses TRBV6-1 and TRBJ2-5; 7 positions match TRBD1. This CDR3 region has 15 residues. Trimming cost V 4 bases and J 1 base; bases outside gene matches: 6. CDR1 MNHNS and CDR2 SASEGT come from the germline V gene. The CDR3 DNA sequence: TGTGCCAGCAGTGTGGACAGGCCGATCCAAGAGACCCAGTACTTC. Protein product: CASSVDRPIQETQYF.